The 10 T cell receptor beta chains below come from one sample, sequenced in a study of beta chain features in type 1 diabetes. Findings and caveats of the study: In every one of the four CD4+ subsets, TCRB CDR3s were moderately but significantly shorter in Type 1 diabetes patients.

For these TCRs, the target antigens are not known. The whole isolated RNA underwent reverse transcription, so sequencing captured expressed TCRB transcripts. Assay used: immunoSEQ multiplex PCR; TCRdb lists only in-frame clones, some missing. The sample carries roughly 50,000 clones, 35% to 55% recorded once. The sequencing input was stem cell memory CD4+ T cells from blood. The receptors stem from a man in his thirties or forties with type 1 diabetes.

This clone was seen only a few times. The chain uses TRBV6-1 and TRBJ2-2, with 7 nucleotides matching TRBD1. Germline loops: CDR1 MNHNS, CDR2 SASEGT. This CDR3 is 16 amino acids long. Losses at the gene ends were 4 bases for V and 1 base for J; bases not matched to a gene: 6. The CDR3 DNA sequence: TGTGCCAGCAGTGGAGGGGGCGCCCTGAACACCGGGGAGCTGTTTTTT. It is translated as CASSGGGALNTGELFF.

The chain has TRBV18 and TRBJ1-2; no definite D call. Germline CDR1 KGHSH, CDR2 LQKENI. V was trimmed by 3 bases and J by 5 bases, leaving 10 bases between them. The CDR3 length is 13 residues. The CDR3 coding sequence is TGTGCCAGCTCACCTAACATGGAGTATGGCTACACCTTC. Its translation: CASSPNMEYGYTF.

The V and J genes are TRBV5-1 and TRBJ2-3; the match to TRBD2 covers 9 bases. The CDR3 is 15 residues long. Germline values: CDR1 SGHRS, CDR2 YFSETQ. V lost 4 bases, J lost 1 base, and 4 bases stayed unmatched. CDR3 amino acids: CASSLGLARTDTQYF. CDR3 nucleotides: TGCGCCAGCAGCCTAGGACTAGCGCGCACAGATACGCAGTATTTT. The whole variable domain, filled in from reference TRBV5-1 and TRBJ2-3, reads KAGVTQTPRYLIKTRGQQVTLSCSPISGHRSVSWYQQTPGQGLQFLFEYFSETQRNKGNFPGRFSGRQFSNSRSEMNVSTLELGDSALYLCASSLGLARTDTQYFGPGTRLTVL.

The CDR3 protein is CASSNRAGAYEQYF. The DNA of the CDR3 is TGTGCCAGCAGTAACCGGGCGGGGGCCTACGAGCAGTACTTC. The chain joins TRBV5-6 to TRBJ2-7; 7 bases are shared with TRBD2. In germline, CDR1 is SGHDT, CDR2 YYEEEE. V gave up 5 bases and J gave up 2 bases; unmatched junction bases: 7. The CDR3 is 14 amino acids.

The V call is TRBV27, the J call TRBJ1-2; no reliable D call. From germline, CDR1 is MNHEY and CDR2 SMNVEV (reference sequence). V gave up 7 bases and J gave up 8 bases, with 26 bases separating them. The length of the CDR3 is 16 residues. CDR3 in amino acids: CASTNLRGGRENGYTF. As DNA, the CDR3 is TGTGCCAGCACCAACCTTCGGGGAGGGCGGGAAAACGGCTACACCTTC.

The CDR3 sequence: CASSLLAASDYEQYF. Written as DNA, the CDR3 is TGTGCCAGCAGCTTGCTAGCGGCGAGCGACTACGAGCAGTACTTC. The rearrangement joins TRBV7-3 to TRBJ2-7; 7 bases map to TRBD2. The CDR3 runs 15 residues. With 3 bases clipped from V and 3 bases from J, the junction kept 8 bases outside the gene matches. Germline CDR1 and CDR2: SGHTA and FQGTGA.

This clone turned up a few times. This chain uses TRBV19 with TRBJ1-1, with D possibly matching TRBD1 (5 bases). The V gene's germline CDR1 is LNHDA and CDR2 SQIVND (reference sequence). CDR3 length: 14 amino acids. V dropped 1 base and J dropped 4 bases, with 10 bases sitting between them. The DNA for the CDR3 is TGTGCCAGTAGTATAGGCGGGGCGCGCACTGAAGCTTTCTTT. Its protein product is CASSIGGARTEAFF.

This clone showed up just a few times. The chain employs TRBV4-2 and TRBJ2-2, with 10 bases lining up with TRBD2. In germline, CDR1 is LGHNA, CDR2 YNFKEQ. This CDR3 has 15 residues. Germline trimming cut 0 bases from V and 6 bases from J; bases unmatched to any gene: 1. DNA for the CDR3: TGTGCCAGCAGCCAAGATACTAGCGGGGCCGGGGAGCTGTTTTTT. Translating gives CASSQDTSGAGELFF.

The V gene is TRBV27, the J gene TRBJ2-4; TRBD2 might be the D (5 bases). V was pared by 4 bases and J by 1 base, with 17 bases between. This CDR3 has 17 residues. Looked up from germline, CDR1 is MNHEY and CDR2 is SMNVEV (reference sequence). This chain's CDR3 is CASSSFGSTGAKNIQYF. As DNA, the CDR3 is TGTGCCAGCAGTTCTTTTGGCAGTACGGGGGCCAAAAACATTCAGTACTTC.

The rearrangement joins TRBV6-5 to TRBJ2-3; no clear D. The germline V gene encodes CDR1 MNHEY and CDR2 SVGAGI. V lost 2 bases and J lost 2, with 8 bases in between. The CDR3 loop spans 14 amino acids. CDR3 DNA sequence: TGTGCCAGCAGTTACGGCAGATACACAGATACGCAGTATTTT. Its translation: CASSYGRYTDTQYF.